This TCR beta chain was identified during a study of T cell changes during pregnancy in multiple sclerosis. For this clone: The junction does not match germline at one end; this may be a read error.

This table comes from immunoSEQ multiplex PCR, and its TCRdb copy is limited to in-frame clones, with some not included. The top ten clones hold more than 5% of a sample with under 50,000 clones, more than 85% of them seen once. This CDR3 comprises 13 residues. In germline, CDR1 is SGHDN, CDR2 FVKESK. The sequencing here drew on CD8+ T cells from peripheral blood mononuclear cells, taken in the third trimester of pregnancy. The receptor comes from a female donor with multiple sclerosis, enrolled in a pregnancy study. The genes are TRBV14 and TRBJ2-7; 7 bases fit TRBD1. CDR3 protein: CASTQQGSYEQYF. Here the CDR3 DNA reads TGTGCCAGCACCCAACAGGGGAGCTACGAGCAGTACTTC.